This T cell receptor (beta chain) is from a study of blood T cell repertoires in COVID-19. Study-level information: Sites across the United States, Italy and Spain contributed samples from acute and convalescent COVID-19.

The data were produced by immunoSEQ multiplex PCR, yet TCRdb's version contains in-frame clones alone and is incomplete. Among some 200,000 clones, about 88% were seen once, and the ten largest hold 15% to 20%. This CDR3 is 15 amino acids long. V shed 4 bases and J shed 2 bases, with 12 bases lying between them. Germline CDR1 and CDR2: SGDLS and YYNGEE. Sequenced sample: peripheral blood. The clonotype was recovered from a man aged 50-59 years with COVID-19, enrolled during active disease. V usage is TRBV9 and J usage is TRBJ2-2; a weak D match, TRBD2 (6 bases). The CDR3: CASSNAGTNTGELFF. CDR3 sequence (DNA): TGTGCCAGCAGCAACGCCGGGACTAACACCGGGGAGCTGTTTTTT.